This record concerns one T cell receptor (beta chain) sequence. Its matching antigen is unknown. Germline CDR1 reads SQVTM; CDR2 reads ANQGSEA. CDR3 length: 13 residues. J gave up 4 bases and V 6 bases, and 3 bases lay outside the gene matches. The data were taken from a study of blood T cells in healthy people across ages. Findings and limits, study-wide: PBMC samples, being unsorted, prevented any conclusive comparison of naive and antigen-experienced cells.

Using a J-beta primer mix together with a sample-barcoded 5' primer, a second PCR was run for roughly 6 to 12 cycles. MiXCR, applied by TCRdb to the 5' RACE reads, yields one record per CDR3 protein. The sample yields about 650,000 distinct CDR3 sequences, around 50% seen once. V is TRBV29-1 and J is TRBJ2-2, with 9 bases that match TRBD1. The receptor comes from an elderly woman in good health. Sequencing was carried out using blood. The CDR3 here is CSVHRGPTGELFF. The CDR3 bases are TGCAGCGTCCACAGGGGGCCCACCGGGGAGCTGTTTTTT.